What follows is one T cell receptor beta chain and its context. Authors' analysis steps: The assay estimated nucleated cells by amplifying reference gene primers. This table comes from immunoSEQ multiplex PCR, and its TCRdb copy is limited to in-frame clones, with some not included. V and J calls and clone size follow that table, whereas D and trimming were derived from the DNA. The repertoire consists of about 120,000 clones, with roughly four fifths occurring once and the leading ten covering 8% to 13%. These data originate in a study of blood T cell repertoires in COVID-19. Study-level information: The United States, Italy and Spain supplied acute and convalescent COVID-19 samples. Sources were T cells, B-cell-depleted T cells, or PBMCs; the material itself was cDNA or gDNA.

V was shortened by 4 bases and J by 5 bases, with 12 bases between the two germline ends. The CDR3 loop spans 12 amino acids. Per germline, CDR1 GTSNPN and CDR2 SVGIG (reference sequence). The chain uses TRBV30 and TRBJ2-7, with a weak D call TRBD2 (5 bases). Source material: peripheral blood. This sequence was found in a human donor in a cohort sampled during active COVID-19. CDR3: CAWMSDWDEQYF. The CDR3 DNA sequence: TGTGCCTGGATGTCGGACTGGGACGAGCAGTACTTC.